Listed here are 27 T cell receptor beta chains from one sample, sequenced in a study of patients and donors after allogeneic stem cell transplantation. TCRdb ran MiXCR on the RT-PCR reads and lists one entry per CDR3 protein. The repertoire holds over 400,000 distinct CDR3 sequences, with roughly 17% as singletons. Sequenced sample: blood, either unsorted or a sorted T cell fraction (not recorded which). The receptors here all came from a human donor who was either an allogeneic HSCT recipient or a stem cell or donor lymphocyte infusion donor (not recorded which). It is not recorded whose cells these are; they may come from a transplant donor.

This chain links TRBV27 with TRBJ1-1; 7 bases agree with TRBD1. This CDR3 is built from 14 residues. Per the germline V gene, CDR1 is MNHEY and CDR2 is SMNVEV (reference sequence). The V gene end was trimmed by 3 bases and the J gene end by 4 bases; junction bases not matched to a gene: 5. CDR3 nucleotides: TGTGCCAGCAGTTTCCGGTCAGGGGGCACTGAAGCTTTCTTT. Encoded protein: CASSFRSGGTEAFF.

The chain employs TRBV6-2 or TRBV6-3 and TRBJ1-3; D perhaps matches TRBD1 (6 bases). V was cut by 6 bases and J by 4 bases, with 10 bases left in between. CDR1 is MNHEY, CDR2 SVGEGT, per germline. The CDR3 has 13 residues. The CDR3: CASRRGQGNTIYF. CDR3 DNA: TGTGCCAGCAGAAGAGGACAGGGAAACACCATATATTTT.

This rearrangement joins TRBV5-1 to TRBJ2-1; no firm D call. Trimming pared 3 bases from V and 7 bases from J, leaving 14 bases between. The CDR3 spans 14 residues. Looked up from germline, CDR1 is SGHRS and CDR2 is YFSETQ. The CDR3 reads CASSWGSVGNEQFF. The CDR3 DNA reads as TGCGCCAGCAGCTGGGGTAGTGTAGGGAATGAGCAGTTCTTC.

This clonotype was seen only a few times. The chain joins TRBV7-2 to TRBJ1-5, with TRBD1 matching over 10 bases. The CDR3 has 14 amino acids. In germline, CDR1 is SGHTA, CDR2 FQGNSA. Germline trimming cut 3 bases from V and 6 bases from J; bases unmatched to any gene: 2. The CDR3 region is CASSLDRGFQPQHF. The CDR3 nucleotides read TGTGCCAGCAGCTTGGACAGGGGGTTTCAGCCCCAGCATTTT.

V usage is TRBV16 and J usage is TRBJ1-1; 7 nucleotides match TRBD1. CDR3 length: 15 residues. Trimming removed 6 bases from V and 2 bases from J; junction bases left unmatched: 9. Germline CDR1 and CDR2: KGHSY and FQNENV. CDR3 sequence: CASRTGTDLNTEAFF. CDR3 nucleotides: TGTGCCAGCAGAACCGGGACAGACCTTAACACTGAAGCTTTCTTT. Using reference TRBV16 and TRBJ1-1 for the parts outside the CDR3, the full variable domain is GEEVAQTPKHLVRGEGQKAKLYCAPIKGHSYVFWYQQVLKNEFKFLISFQNENVFDETGMPKERFSAKCLPNSPCSLEIQATKLEDSAVYFCASRTGTDLNTEAFFGQGTRLTVV.

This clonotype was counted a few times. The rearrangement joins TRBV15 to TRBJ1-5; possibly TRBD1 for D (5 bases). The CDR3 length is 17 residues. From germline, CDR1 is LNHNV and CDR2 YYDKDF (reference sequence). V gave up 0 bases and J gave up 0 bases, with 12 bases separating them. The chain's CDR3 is CATSRDLGGYSNQPQHF. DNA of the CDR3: TGTGCCACCAGCAGAGACCTCGGGGGATATAGCAATCAGCCCCAGCATTTT.

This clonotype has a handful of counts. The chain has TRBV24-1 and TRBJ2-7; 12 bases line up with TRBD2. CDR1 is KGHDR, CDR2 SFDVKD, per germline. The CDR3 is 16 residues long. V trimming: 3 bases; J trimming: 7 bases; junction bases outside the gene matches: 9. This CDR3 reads CATSDTLAGGLQEQYF. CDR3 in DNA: TGTGCCACCAGTGATACACTAGCGGGAGGTCTCCAGGAGCAGTACTTC.

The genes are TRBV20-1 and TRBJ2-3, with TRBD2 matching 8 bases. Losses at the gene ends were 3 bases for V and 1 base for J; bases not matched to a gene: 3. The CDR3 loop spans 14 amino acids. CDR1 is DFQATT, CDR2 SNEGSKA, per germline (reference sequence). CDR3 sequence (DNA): TGCAGTGCTAGCGGGGGGGCCGGCACAGATACGCAGTATTTT. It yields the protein CSASGGAGTDTQYF.

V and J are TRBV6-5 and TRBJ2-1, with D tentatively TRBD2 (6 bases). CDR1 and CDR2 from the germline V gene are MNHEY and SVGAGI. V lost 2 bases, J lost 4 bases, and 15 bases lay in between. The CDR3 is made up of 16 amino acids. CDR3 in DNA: TGTGCCAGCAGTTACGGCCGGGCGGGACCATACAATGAGCAGTTCTTC. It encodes CASSYGRAGPYNEQFF.

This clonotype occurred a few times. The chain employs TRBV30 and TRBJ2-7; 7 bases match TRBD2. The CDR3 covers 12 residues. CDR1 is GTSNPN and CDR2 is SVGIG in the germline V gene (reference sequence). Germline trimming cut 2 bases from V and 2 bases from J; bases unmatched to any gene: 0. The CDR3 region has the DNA TGTGCCTGGAGTCTAGCGGCCTACGAGCAGTACTTC. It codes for CAWSLAAYEQYF.

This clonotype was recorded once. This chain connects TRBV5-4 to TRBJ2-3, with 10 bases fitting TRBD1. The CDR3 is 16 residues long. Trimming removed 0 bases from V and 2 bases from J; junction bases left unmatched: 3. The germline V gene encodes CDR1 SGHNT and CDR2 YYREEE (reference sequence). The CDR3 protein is CASSLVGQGDTDTQYF. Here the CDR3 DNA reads TGTGCCAGCAGCTTGGTAGGACAGGGGGACACAGATACGCAGTATTTT.

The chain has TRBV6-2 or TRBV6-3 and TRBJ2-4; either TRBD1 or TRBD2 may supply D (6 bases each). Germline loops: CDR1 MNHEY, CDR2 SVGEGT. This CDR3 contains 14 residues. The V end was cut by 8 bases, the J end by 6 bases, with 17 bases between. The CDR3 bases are TGTGCCAGCGGGACGGGGGCAAAAAGAAACATTCAGTACTTC. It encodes CASGTGAKRNIQYF.

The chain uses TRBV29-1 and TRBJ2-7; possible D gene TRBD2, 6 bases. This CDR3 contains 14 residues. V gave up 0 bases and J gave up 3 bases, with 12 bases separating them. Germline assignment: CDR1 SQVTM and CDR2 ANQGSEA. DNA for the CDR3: TGCAGCGTTGAAGATGGAGGGTCCTTCTACGAGCAGTACTTC. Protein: CSVEDGGSFYEQYF.

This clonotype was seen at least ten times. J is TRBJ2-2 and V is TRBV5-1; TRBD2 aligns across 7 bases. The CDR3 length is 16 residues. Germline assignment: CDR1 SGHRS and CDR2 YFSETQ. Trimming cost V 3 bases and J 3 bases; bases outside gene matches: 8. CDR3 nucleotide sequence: TGCGCCAGCAGCTCCTCCACTAGCGTCTACACCGGGGAGCTGTTTTTT. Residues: CASSSSTSVYTGELFF.

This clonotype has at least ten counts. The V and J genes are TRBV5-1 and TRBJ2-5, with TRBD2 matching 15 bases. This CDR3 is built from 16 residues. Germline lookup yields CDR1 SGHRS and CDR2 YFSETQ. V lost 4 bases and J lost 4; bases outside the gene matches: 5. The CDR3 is CASSPGLAGGGETQYF. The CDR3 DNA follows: TGCGCCAGCAGCCCCGGACTAGCGGGAGGGGGAGAGACCCAGTACTTC.

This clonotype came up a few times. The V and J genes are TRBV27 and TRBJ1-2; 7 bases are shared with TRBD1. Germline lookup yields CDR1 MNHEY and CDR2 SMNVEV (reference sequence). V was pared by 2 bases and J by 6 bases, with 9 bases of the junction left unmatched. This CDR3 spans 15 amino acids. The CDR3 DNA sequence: TGTGCCAGCAGTTTAACCTTCGTGACAGGGAATGGCTACACCTTC. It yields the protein CASSLTFVTGNGYTF.

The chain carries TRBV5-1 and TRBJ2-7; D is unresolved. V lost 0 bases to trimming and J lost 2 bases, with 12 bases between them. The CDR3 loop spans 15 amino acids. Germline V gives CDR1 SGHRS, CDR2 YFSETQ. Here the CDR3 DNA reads TGCGCCAGCAGCTTGGAGGTCAGGAAACCCTACGAGCAGTACTTC. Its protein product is CASSLEVRKPYEQYF.

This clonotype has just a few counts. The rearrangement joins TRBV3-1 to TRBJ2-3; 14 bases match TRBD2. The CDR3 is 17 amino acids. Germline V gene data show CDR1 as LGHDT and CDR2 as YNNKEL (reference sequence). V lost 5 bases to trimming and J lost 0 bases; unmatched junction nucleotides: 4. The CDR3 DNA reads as TGTGCCAGCAGCGGGACTAGCGGGAGTATTAGCACAGATACGCAGTATTTT. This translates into CASSGTSGSISTDTQYF.

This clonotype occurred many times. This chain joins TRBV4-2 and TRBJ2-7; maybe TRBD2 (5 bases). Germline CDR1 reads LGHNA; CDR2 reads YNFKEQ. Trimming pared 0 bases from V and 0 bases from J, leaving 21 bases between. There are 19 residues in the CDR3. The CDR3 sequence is CASSQDRLLGGMSSYEQYF. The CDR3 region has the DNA TGTGCCAGCAGCCAAGATCGGTTACTAGGAGGAATGAGCTCCTACGAGCAGTACTTC.

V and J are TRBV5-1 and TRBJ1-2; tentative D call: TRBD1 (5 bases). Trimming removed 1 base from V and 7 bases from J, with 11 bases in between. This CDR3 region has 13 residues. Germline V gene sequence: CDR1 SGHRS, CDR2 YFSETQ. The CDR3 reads CASSLSQDIGYTF. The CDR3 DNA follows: TGCGCCAGCAGCTTGTCACAGGATATTGGCTACACCTTC. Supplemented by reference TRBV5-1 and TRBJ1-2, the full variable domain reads KAGVTQTPRYLIKTRGQQVTLSCSPISGHRSVSWYQQTPGQGLQFLFEYFSETQRNKGNFPGRFSGRQFSNSRSEMNVSTLELGDSALYLCASSLSQDIGYTFGSGTRLTVV.

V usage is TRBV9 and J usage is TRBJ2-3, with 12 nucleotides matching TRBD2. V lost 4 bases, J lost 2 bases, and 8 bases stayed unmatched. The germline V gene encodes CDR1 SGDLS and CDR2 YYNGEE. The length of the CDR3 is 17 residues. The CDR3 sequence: CASSLGWTSGVTDTQYF. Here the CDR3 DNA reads TGTGCCAGCAGCCTAGGTTGGACTAGCGGGGTCACAGATACGCAGTATTTT.

Here the CDR3 DNA reads TGCGCCAGCAGCCCTGCCGAGGGGGGGAACTATGGCTACACCTTC. This sequence encodes CASSPAEGGNYGYTF. This sequence joins TRBV4-1 and TRBJ1-2; possibly TRBD1 for D (6 bases). This CDR3 is built from 15 residues. The germline V gene encodes CDR1 MGHRA and CDR2 YSYEKL. V lost 4 bases and J 2 bases, leaving 14 bases between the germline ends.

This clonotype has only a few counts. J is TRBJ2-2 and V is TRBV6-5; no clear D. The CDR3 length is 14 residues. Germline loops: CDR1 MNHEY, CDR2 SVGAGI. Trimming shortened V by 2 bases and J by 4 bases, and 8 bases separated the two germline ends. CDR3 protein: CASSYARGTGELFF. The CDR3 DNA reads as TGTGCCAGCAGTTACGCCCGAGGCACCGGGGAGCTGTTTTTT.

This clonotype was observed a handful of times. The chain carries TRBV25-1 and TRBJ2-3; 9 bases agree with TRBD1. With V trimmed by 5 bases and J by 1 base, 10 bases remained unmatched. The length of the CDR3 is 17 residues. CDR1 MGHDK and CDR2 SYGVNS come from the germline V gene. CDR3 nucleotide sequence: TGTGCCAGCAGTCGGGACAGGGAGGCCACTGGCACAGATACGCAGTATTTT. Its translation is CASSRDREATGTDTQYF. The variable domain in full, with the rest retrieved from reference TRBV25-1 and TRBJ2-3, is EADIYQTPRYLVIGTGKKITLECSQTMGHDKMYWYQQDPGMELHLIHYSYGVNSTEKGDLSSESTVSRIRTEHFPLTLESARPSHTSQYLCASSRDREATGTDTQYFGPGTRLTVL.

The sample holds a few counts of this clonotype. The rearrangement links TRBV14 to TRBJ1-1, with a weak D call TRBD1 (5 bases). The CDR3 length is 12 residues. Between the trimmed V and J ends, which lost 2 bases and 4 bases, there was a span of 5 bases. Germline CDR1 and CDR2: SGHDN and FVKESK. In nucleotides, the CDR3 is TGTGCCAGCAGCCAACAGGGCACTGAAGCTTTCTTT. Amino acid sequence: CASSQQGTEAFF.

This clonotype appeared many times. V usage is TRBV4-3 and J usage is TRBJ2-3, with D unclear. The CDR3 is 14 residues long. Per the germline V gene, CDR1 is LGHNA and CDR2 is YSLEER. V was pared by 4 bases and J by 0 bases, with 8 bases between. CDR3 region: CASSPDLSTDTQYF. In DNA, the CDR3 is TGCGCCAGCAGCCCCGACTTGAGCACAGATACGCAGTATTTT.

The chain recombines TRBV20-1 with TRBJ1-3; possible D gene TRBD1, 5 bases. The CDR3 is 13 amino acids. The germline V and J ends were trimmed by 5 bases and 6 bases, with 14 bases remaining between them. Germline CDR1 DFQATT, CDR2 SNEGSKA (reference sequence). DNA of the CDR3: TGCAGTGCTGCTGACAGAGTTCTAAACACCATATATTTT. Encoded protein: CSAADRVLNTIYF.